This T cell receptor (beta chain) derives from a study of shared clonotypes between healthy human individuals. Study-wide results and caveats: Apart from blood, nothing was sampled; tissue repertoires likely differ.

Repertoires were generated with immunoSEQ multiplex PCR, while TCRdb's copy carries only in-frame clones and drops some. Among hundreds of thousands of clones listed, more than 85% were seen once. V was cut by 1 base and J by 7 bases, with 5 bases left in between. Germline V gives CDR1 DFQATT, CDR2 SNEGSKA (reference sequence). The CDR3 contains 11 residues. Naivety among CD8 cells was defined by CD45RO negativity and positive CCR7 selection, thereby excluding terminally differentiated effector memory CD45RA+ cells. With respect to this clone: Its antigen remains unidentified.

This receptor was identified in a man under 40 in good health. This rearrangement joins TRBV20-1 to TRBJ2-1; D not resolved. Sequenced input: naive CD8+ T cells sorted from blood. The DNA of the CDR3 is TGCAGTGCTAGAGGCCGGAATGAGCAGTTCTTC. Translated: CSARGRNEQFF.